The rows below give T cell receptor beta chains drawn from one sample of a study of T cell responses to AZD1222 COVID-19 vaccine. TCRdb's table, derived via immunoSEQ multiplex PCR, lists solely in-frame clones and lacks some. The sample carries about 150,000 clones, about 92% recorded once. The sample here was peripheral blood, taken 28 days after the second AZD1222 dose. The receptor source for this set is an adult who received the AZD1222 COVID-19 vaccine. Both conserved end residues are part of each CDR3. D genes are given only for firm matches. Some rows mark clone size as missing; the rest say once, few, many or name a class of expanded clone.

D	V	size	J	CDR3	DNA
TRBD1	TRBV18	-	TRBJ1-3	CASSPTGQGAGNTIYF	TGTGCCAGCTCACCGACGGGACAGGGTGCAGGAAACACCATATATTTT
-	TRBV19	-	TRBJ2-1	CASSITPVSYNEQFF	TGTGCCAGTAGTATTACGCCAGTTTCCTACAATGAGCAGTTCTTC
-	TRBV9	-	TRBJ1-4	CASSSRDRRWNNEKLFF	TGTGCCAGCAGCTCAAGAGACAGGCGGTGGAATAATGAAAAACTGTTTTTT
-	TRBV6-5	-	TRBJ1-5	CASMEDGNQPQHF	TGTGCCAGCATGGAGGATGGCAATCAGCCCCAGCATTTT
TRBD2	TRBV19	once	TRBJ2-7	CASSISLAGAEQYF	TGTGCCAGTAGTATTTCTCTAGCGGGGGCGGAGCAGTACTTC
-	TRBV7-8	-	TRBJ2-3	CASSLVSLSRSATQYF	TGTGCCAGCAGCTTAGTCAGTCTTAGTAGGTCCGCTACGCAGTATTTT
TRBD1	TRBV6-2/TRBV6-3	-	TRBJ2-7	CASSYQGQGRRMNEQYF	TGTGCCAGCAGTTACCAGGGACAGGGGCGTCGGATGAACGAGCAGTACTTC
TRBD2	TRBV2	-	TRBJ2-3	CASSGAGGLADTQYF	TGTGCCAGCAGTGGGGCGGGAGGGTTGGCAGATACGCAGTATTTT
-	TRBV28	-	TRBJ1-2	CASSTRKGEDYGYTF	TGTGCCAGCAGTACCCGGAAAGGGGAGGACTATGGCTACACCTTC
TRBD1	TRBV10-3	-	TRBJ1-1	CAISGPGQGEAFF	TGTGCCATCAGTGGGCCGGGACAGGGTGAAGCTTTCTTT
TRBD2	TRBV9	-	TRBJ2-1	CASSVGSSGRALSVGEQFF	TGTGCCAGCAGCGTAGGATCCAGCGGGAGGGCCTTATCGGTGGGTGAGCAGTTCTTC
-	TRBV6-5	-	TRBJ2-7	CASSPRSRSDEQYF	TGTGCCAGCAGCCCCCGGAGCAGGTCGGACGAGCAGTACTTC
-	TRBV12-5	-	TRBJ2-2	CASAGRGRTGELFF	TGTGCTAGTGCCGGCCGGGGTCGGACCGGGGAGCTGTTTTTT
-	TRBV9	-	TRBJ2-5	CASSVAGKETQYF	TGTGCCAGCAGCGTAGCAGGAAAAGAGACCCAGTACTTC
-	TRBV11-2	-	TRBJ2-3	CASIRGRTLDTQYF	TGTGCCAGCATCCGAGGGCGGACGTTAGATACGCAGTATTTT
-	TRBV7-2	-	TRBJ1-5	CASSLWFDQPQHF	TGTGCCAGCAGCTTATGGTTTGATCAGCCCCAGCATTTT
TRBD1	TRBV28	-	TRBJ1-2	CASSFRTGASLGYTF	TGTGCCAGCAGTTTCCGGACAGGGGCCTCCTTAGGCTACACCTTC
-	TRBV6-2/TRBV6-3	-	TRBJ1-1	CASSYLDRNTEAFF	TGTGCCAGCAGTTACCTGGACAGAAACACTGAAGCTTTCTTT
-	TRBV11-2	-	TRBJ2-3	CASSPREGGTDTQYF	TGTGCCAGCAGCCCCAGGGAGGGGGGAACAGATACGCAGTATTTT
TRBD1	TRBV5-1	-	TRBJ1-1	CASSMGGGYTEAFF	TGCGCCAGCAGCATGGGAGGGGGCTACACTGAAGCTTTCTTT
TRBD1	TRBV7-8	-	TRBJ2-5	CASRPGGSGGETQYF	TGTGCCAGCAGACCAGGGGGCTCGGGCGGCGAGACCCAGTACTTC
TRBD1	TRBV7-9	-	TRBJ1-1	CASSPGQVNTEAFF	TGTGCCAGCAGCCCGGGACAGGTGAACACTGAAGCTTTCTTT
-	TRBV12-3/TRBV12-4	few	TRBJ2-7	CASSLRQGYEQYF	TGTGCCAGCAGTTTAAGGCAGGGCTACGAGCAGTACTTC
-	TRBV19	-	TRBJ1-2	CASREYSRDPSSYTF	TGTGCCAGTAGGGAATACTCCCGGGACCCCTCCAGCTACACCTTC
TRBD1	TRBV10-3	few	TRBJ1-5	CAISAGTVNQPQHF	TGTGCCATCAGCGCCGGGACAGTTAATCAGCCCCAGCATTTT
-	TRBV10-3	-	TRBJ1-1	CAISVNRMNTEAFF	TGTGCCATCAGTGTTAACCGAATGAACACTGAAGCTTTCTTT
TRBD1	TRBV15	-	TRBJ1-6	CATRRDRVNSPLHF	TGTGCCACCAGGAGAGACAGGGTTAATTCACCCCTCCACTTT
TRBD2	TRBV29-1	-	TRBJ2-5	CSGTGLAGEETQYF	TGCAGCGGGACGGGACTAGCGGGAGAAGAGACCCAGTACTTC
TRBD2	TRBV2	-	TRBJ2-1	CASSELAGGTRRAYNEQFF	TGTGCCAGCAGTGAATTAGCGGGAGGAACGAGGAGGGCCTACAATGAGCAGTTCTTC